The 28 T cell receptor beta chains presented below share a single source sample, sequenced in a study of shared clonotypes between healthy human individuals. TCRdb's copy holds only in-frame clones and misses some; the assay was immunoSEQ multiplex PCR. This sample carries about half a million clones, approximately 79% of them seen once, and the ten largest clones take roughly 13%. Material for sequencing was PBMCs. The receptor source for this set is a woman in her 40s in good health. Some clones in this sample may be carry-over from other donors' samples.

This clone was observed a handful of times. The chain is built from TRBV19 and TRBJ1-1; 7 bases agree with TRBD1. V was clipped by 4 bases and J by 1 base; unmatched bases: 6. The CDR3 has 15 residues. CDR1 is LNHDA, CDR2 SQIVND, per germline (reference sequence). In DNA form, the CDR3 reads TGTGCCAGTAGTAACGGACAGGCCTGGAACACTGAAGCTTTCTTT. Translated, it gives CASSNGQAWNTEAFF.

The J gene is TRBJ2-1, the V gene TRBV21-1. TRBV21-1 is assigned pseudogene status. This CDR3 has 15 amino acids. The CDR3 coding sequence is TGTGCCAGCAGCAGGGGTCCTTGGGGGTACAATGAGCAGTTCTTC. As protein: CASSRGPWGYNEQFF.

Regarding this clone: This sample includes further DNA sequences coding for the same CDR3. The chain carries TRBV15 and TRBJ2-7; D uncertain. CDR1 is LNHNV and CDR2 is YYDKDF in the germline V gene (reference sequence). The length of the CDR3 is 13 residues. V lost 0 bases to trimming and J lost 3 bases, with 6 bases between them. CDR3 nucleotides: TGTGCCACCAGCAGAGATCTGCTCTACGAGCAGTACTTC. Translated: CATSRDLLYEQYF.

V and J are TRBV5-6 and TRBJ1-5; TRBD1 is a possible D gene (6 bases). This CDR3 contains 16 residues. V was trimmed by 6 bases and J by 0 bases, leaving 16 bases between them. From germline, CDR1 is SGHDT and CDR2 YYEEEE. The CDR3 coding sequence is TGTGCCAGCACCTTAGGGGGTTTGGGTAGCAATCAGCCCCAGCATTTT. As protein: CASTLGGLGSNQPQHF.

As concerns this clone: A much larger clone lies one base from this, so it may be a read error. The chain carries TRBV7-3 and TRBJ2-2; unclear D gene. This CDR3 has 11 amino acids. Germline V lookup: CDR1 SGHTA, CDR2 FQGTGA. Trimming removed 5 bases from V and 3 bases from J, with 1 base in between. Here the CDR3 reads CASSDTGELFF. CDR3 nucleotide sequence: TGTGCCAGCAGCGACACCGGGGAGCTGTTTTTT.

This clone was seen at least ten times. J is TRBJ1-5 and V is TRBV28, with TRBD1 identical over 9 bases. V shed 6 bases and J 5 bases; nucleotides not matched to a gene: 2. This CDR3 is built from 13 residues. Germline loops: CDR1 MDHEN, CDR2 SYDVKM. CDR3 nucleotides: TGTGCCAGCAGACGGACAGGGGATCAGCCCCAGCATTTT. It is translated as CASRRTGDQPQHF. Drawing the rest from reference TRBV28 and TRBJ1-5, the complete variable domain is DVKVTQSSRYLVKRTGEKVFLECVQDMDHENMFWYRQDPGLGLRLIYFSYDVKMKEKGDIPEGYSVSREKKERFSLILESASTNQTSMYLCASRRTGDQPQHFGDGTRLSIL.

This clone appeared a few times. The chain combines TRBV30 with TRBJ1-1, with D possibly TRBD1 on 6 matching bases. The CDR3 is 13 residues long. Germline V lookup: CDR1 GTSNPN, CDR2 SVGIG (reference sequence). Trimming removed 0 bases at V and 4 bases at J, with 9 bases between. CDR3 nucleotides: TGTGCCTGGAGTGTTACAGGGATCACTGAAGCTTTCTTT. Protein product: CAWSVTGITEAFF.

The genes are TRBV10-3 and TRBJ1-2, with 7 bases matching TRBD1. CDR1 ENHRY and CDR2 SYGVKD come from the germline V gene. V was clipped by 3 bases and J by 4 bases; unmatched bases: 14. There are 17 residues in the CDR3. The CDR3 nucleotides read TGTGCCATCAGTGATGAAGAGGAGGGGGCGTTTATCTATGGCTACACCTTC. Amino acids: CAISDEEEGAFIYGYTF.

Here the CDR3 reads CASRGWGVAGANVLTF. In DNA, the CDR3 is TGTGCCAGCAGAGGTTGGGGGGTTGCTGGGGCCAACGTCCTGACTTTC. The chain has TRBV28 and TRBJ2-6; D might be TRBD2 (6 bases). Trimming pared 6 bases from V and 2 bases from J, leaving 14 bases between. This CDR3 is 16 amino acids long. The germline V gene encodes CDR1 MDHEN and CDR2 SYDVKM. The entire variable domain, with the rest obtained from reference TRBV28 and TRBJ2-6, is as follows: DVKVTQSSRYLVKRTGEKVFLECVQDMDHENMFWYRQDPGLGLRLIYFSYDVKMKEKGDIPEGYSVSREKKERFSLILESASTNQTSMYLCASRGWGVAGANVLTFGAGSRLTVL.

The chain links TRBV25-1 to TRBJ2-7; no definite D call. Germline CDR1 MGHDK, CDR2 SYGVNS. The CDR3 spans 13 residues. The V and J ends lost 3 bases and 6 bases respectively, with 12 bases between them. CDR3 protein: CASSEIYRAEQYF. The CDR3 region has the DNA TGTGCCAGCAGTGAGATTTATCGGGCCGAGCAGTACTTC.

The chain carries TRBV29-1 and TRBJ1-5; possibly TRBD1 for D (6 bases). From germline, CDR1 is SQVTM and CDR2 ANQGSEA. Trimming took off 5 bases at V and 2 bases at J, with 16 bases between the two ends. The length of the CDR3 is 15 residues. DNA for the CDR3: TGCAGCGTTCGAATAGGGGGGACGGGCAATCAGCCCCAGCATTTT. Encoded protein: CSVRIGGTGNQPQHF.

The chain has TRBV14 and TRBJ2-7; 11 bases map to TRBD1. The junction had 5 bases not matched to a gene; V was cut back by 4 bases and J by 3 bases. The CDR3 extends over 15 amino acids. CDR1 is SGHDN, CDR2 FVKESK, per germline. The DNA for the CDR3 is TGTGCCAGCAGCCGGTTGGGACAGGGGGTCTACGAGCAGTACTTC. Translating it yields CASSRLGQGVYEQYF.

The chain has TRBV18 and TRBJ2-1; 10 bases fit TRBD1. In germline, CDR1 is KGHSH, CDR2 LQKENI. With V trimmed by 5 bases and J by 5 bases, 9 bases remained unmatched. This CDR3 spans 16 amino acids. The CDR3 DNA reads TGTGCCAGCTCATTAGGGATGGACAGGGGGGACAATGAGCAGTTCTTC. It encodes CASSLGMDRGDNEQFF. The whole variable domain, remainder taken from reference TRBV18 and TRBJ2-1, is NAGVMQNPRHLVRRRGQEARLRCSPMKGHSHVYWYRQLPEEGLKFMVYLQKENIIDESGMPKERFSAEFPKEGPSILRIQQVVRGDSAAYFCASSLGMDRGDNEQFFGPGTRLTVL.

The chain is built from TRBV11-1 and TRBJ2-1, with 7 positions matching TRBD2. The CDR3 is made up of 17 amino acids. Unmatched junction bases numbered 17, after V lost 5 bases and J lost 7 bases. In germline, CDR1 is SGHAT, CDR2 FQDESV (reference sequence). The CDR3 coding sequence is TGTGCCAGCAGCCTCTCACCGGTGGGGAGGGCCACTAATGAGCAGTTCTTC. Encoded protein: CASSLSPVGRATNEQFF.

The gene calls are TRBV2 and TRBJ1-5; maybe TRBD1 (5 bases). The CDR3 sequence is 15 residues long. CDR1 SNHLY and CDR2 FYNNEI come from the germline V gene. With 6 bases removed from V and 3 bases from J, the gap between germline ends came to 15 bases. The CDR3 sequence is CASSEPGGYNQPQHF. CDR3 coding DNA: TGTGCCAGCAGCGAGCCCGGGGGATACAATCAGCCCCAGCATTTT.

CDR3 bases: TGTGCCAGCAGCTTCTCGGCCCGGGACGGCTACACCTTC. Protein product: CASSFSARDGYTF. The J gene is TRBJ1-2, the V gene TRBV7-3; possibly TRBD1 for D (5 bases). The germline gives CDR1 SGHTA, CDR2 FQGTGA. This CDR3 has 13 residues. Deletions cut 3 bases from V and 8 bases from J, with 13 bases between.

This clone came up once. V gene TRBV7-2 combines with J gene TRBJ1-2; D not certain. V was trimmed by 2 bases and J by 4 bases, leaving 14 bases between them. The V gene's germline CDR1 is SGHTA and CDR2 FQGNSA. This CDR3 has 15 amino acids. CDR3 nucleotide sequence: TGTGCCAGCAGCTTAATGGGAGAGGGTAGCTATGGCTACACCTTC. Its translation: CASSLMGEGSYGYTF. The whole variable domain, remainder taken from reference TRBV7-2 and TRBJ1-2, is GAGVSQSPSNKVTEKGKDVELRCDPISGHTALYWYRQSLGQGLEFLIYFQGNSAPDKSGLPSDRFSAERTGGSVSTLTIQRTQQEDSAVYLCASSLMGEGSYGYTFGSGTRLTVV.

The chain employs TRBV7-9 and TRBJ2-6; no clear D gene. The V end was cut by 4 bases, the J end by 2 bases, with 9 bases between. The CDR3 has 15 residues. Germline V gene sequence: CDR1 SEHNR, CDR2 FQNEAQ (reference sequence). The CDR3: CASSSQAPGANVLTF. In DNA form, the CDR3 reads TGTGCCAGCAGCTCCCAGGCCCCTGGGGCCAACGTCCTGACTTTC.

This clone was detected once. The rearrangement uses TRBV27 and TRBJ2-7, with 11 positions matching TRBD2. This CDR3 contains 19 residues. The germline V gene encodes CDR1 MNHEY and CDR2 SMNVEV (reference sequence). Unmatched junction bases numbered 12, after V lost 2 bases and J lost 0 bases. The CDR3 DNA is TGTGCCAGCAGTTTAATGATGGGACTAGCGGAGGGAAGCTCCTACGAGCAGTACTTC. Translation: CASSLMMGLAEGSSYEQYF.

CDR3 region: CASRGLAGSGGTQYF. In DNA, the CDR3 is TGTGCCAGCAGAGGACTAGCGGGGAGCGGGGGTACGCAGTATTTT. The V gene is TRBV28, the J gene TRBJ2-3, with 12 positions matching TRBD2. Per germline, CDR1 MDHEN and CDR2 SYDVKM. This CDR3 spans 15 amino acids. V gave up 6 bases and J gave up 8 bases; unmatched junction bases: 9.

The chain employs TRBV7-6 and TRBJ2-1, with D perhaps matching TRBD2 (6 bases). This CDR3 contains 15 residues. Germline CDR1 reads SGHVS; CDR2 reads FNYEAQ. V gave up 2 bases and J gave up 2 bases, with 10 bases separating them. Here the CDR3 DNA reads TGTGCCAGCAGCTTAACTAGCTCGGCCTACAATGAGCAGTTCTTC. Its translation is CASSLTSSAYNEQFF.

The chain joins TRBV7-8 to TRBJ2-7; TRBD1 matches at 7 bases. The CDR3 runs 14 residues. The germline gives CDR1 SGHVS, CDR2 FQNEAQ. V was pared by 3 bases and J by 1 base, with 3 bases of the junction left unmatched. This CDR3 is CASSLSGQSYEQYF. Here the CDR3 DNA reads TGTGCCAGCAGCTTGTCGGGACAGTCCTACGAGCAGTACTTC.

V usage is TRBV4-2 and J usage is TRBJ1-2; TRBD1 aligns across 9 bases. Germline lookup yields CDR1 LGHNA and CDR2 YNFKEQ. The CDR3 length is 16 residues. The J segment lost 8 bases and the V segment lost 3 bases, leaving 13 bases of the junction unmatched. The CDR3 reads CASSHPGTGYLTGYTF. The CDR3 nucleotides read TGTGCCAGCAGCCATCCTGGGACAGGGTACTTAACGGGCTACACCTTC.

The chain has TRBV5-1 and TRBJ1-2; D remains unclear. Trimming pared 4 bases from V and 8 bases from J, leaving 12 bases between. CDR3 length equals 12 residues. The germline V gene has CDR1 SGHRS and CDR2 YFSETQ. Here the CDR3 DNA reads TGCGCCAGCAGCGGACTCTATGGAGGCTACACCTTC. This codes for CASSGLYGGYTF.

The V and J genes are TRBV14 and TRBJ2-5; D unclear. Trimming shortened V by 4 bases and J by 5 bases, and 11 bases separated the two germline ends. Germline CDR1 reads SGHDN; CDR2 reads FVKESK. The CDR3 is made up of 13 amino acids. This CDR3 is CASSPGRWETQYF. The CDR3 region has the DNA TGTGCCAGCAGCCCCGGACGGTGGGAGACCCAGTACTTC. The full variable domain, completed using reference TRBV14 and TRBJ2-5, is EAGVTQFPSHSVIEKGQTVTLRCDPISGHDNLYWYRRVMGKEIKFLLHFVKESKQDESGMPNNRFLAERTGGTYSTLKVQPAELEDSGVYFCASSPGRWETQYFGPGTRLLVL.

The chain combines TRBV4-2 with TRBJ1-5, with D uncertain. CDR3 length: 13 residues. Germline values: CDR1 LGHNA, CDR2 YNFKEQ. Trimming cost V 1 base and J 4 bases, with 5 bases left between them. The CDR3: CASSQVRNQPQHF. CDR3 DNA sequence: TGTGCCAGCAGCCAAGTTAGGAATCAGCCCCAGCATTTT.

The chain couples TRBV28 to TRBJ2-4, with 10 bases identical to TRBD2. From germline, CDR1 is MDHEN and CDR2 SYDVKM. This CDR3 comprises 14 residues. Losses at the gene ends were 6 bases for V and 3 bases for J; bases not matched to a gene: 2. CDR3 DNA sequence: TGTGCCAGCAGCAGGACTAGCGGCAAAAACATTCAGTACTTC. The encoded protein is CASSRTSGKNIQYF.

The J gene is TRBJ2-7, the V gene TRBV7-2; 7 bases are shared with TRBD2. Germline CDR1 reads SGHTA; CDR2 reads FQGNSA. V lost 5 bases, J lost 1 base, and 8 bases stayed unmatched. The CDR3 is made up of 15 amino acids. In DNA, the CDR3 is TGTGCCAGCAGCCTCGCGGGGCGGGAGTCCTACGAGCAGTACTTC. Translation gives CASSLAGRESYEQYF.